This TCR beta chain was captured in a study of blood T cell repertoires in COVID-19. With V trimmed by 6 bases and J by 6 bases, 14 bases remained unmatched. The CDR3 consists of 17 residues. From germline, CDR1 is SGHTA and CDR2 FQGTGA. Assay used: immunoSEQ multiplex PCR; TCRdb lists only in-frame clones, some missing. The repertoire includes a few hundred thousand clones, around 84% of them detected once, and 20% sits in the top ten. The sample comprised peripheral blood. The rearrangement joins TRBV7-3 to TRBJ2-2; 9 bases match TRBD2. This clonotype originated in a man aged 30 to 39 with active or convalescent COVID-19. CDR3 loop: CASSYIGIAGVSGELFF. Written as DNA, the CDR3 is TGTGCCAGCAGTTACATCGGGATAGCGGGAGTGTCCGGGGAGCTGTTTTTT.